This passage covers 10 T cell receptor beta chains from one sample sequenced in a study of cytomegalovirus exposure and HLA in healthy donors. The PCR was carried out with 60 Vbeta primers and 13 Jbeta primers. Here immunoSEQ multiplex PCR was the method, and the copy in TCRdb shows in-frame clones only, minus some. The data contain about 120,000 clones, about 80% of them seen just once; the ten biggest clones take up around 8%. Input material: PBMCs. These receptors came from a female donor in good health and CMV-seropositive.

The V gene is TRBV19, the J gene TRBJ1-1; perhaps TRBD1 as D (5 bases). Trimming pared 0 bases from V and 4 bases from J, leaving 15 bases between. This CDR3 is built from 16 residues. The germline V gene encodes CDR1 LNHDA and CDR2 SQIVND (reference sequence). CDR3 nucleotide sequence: TGTGCCAGTAGTATAGAGGGTGGGGCCTTGGGCACTGAAGCTTTCTTT. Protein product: CASSIEGGALGTEAFF.

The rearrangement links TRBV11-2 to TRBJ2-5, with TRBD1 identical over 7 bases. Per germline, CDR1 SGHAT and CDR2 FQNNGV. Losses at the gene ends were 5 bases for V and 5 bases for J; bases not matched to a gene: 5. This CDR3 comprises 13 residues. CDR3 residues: CASSPGQLETQYF. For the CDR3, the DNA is TGTGCCAGCAGCCCGGGACAGTTGGAGACCCAGTACTTC. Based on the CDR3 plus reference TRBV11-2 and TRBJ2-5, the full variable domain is EAGVAQSPRYKIIEKRQSVAFWCNPISGHATLYWYQQILGQGPKLLIQFQNNGVVDDSQLPKDRFSAERLKGVDSTLKIQPAKLEDSAVYLCASSPGQLETQYFGPGTRLLVL.

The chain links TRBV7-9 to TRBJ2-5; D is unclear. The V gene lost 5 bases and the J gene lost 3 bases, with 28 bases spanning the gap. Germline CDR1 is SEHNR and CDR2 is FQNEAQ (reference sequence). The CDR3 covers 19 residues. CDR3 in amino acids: CASSRSTPFLPPNEETQYF. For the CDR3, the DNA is TGTGCCAGCAGCCGCTCGACTCCTTTCCTTCCACCTAACGAAGAGACCCAGTACTTC.

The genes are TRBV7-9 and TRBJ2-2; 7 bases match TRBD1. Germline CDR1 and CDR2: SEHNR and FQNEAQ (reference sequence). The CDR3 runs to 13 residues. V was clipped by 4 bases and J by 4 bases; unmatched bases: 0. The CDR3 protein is CASSWDSTGELFF. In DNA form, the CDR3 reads TGTGCCAGCAGCTGGGACAGCACCGGGGAGCTGTTTTTT.

The DNA for the CDR3 is TGTGCCAGCAGCCGAAGGACAGAAAGGGTGGAGAACACTGAAGCTTTCTTT. It is translated as CASSRRTERVENTEAFF. The chain joins TRBV5-6 to TRBJ1-1, with a weak D call TRBD1 (6 bases). The CDR3 totals 17 residues. V lost 4 bases and J lost 1, with 20 bases in between. Germline V lookup: CDR1 SGHDT, CDR2 YYEEEE.

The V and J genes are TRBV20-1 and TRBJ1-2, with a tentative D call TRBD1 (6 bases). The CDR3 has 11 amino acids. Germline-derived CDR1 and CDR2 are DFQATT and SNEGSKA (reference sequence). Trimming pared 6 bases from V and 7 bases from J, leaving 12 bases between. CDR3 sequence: CSATTGTGYTF. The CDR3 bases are TGCAGTGCGACTACAGGGACTGGCTACACCTTC.

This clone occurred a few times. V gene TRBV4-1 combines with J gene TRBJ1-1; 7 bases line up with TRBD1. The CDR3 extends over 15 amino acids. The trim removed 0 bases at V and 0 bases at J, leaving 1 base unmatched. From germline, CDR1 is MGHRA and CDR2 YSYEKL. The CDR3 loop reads CASSQEGTVNTEAFF. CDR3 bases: TGCGCCAGCAGCCAAGAAGGGACAGTGAACACTGAAGCTTTCTTT.

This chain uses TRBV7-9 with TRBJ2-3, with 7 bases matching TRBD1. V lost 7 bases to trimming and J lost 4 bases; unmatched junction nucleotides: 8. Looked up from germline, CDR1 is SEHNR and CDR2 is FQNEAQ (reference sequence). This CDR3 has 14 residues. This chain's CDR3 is CASTPDRASDTQYF. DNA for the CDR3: TGTGCCAGCACCCCAGACAGGGCCTCAGATACGCAGTATTTT.

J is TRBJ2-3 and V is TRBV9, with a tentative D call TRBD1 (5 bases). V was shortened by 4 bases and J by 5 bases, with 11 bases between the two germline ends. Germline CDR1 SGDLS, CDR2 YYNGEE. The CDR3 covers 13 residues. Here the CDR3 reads CASSPQGVDTQYF. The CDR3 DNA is TGTGCCAGCAGCCCCCAGGGTGTAGATACGCAGTATTTT.

For the CDR3, the DNA is TGTGCCAGTAGCCTCATAGGAGGGGCCGCAAAACTGTTTTTT. Protein product: CASSLIGGAAKLFF. The rearrangement uses TRBV19 and TRBJ1-4; possible D gene TRBD1, 5 bases. Trimming took off 6 bases at V and 10 bases at J, with 18 bases between the two ends. Germline-derived CDR1 and CDR2 are LNHDA and SQIVND (reference sequence). The CDR3 contains 14 residues. The full variable domain, its missing parts supplied by reference TRBV19 and TRBJ1-4, is DGGITQSPKYLFRKEGQNVTLSCEQNLNHDAMYWYRQDPGQGLRLIYYSQIVNDFQKGDIAEGYSVSREKKESFPLTVTSAQKNPTAFYLCASSLIGGAAKLFFGSGTQLSVL.